The 21 T cell receptor beta chains below all came from one sample that was sequenced in a study of blood T cell repertoires in COVID-19 (dated by TCRdb to 2018 to 2020). The library came from the immunoSEQ multiplex PCR assay. The table comes from immuneACCESS by way of TCRdb, which keeps in-frame sequences with V and J called. Part of the clones is missing from these tables; in studies checked, under half for an unresolved V gene and the rest for unknown reasons. Present in this sample are 60,000 or so clones, 80% to 90% of which were seen just once. In total, the top ten clones hold more than 4.5% of the sample. Sample: peripheral blood. These TCRs come from a man aged 55 to 69 with acute or convalescent COVID-19.

V usage is TRBV6-5 and J usage is TRBJ2-7, with 15 positions matching TRBD2. The junction had 7 bases not matched to a gene; V was cut back by 7 bases and J by 6 bases. Germline CDR1 MNHEY, CDR2 SVGAGI. This CDR3 region has 15 residues. The CDR3 reads CASTQGLAGGREQYF. CDR3 sequence (DNA): TGTGCCAGCACCCAAGGACTAGCGGGAGGGCGCGAGCAGTACTTC.

The chain links TRBV5-1 to TRBJ2-1; the match to TRBD2 covers 9 bases. The CDR3 sequence is 17 residues long. Germline CDR1 reads SGHRS; CDR2 reads YFSETQ. V lost 2 bases to trimming and J lost 8 bases; unmatched junction nucleotides: 14. The CDR3 nucleotides are TGCGCCAGCAGCTTTTCCCCGACTAGCGGTGATGATGATGAGCAGTTCTTC. It codes for CASSFSPTSGDDDEQFF.

V gene TRBV2 combines with J gene TRBJ1-6, with D perhaps matching TRBD1 (5 bases). CDR3 length: 16 amino acids. Germline lookup yields CDR1 SNHLY and CDR2 FYNNEI. The V end was cut by 7 bases, the J end by 5 bases, with 18 bases between. The CDR3 coding sequence is TGTGCCAGCACCCCGTGGGGGGGGAACAATAATTCACCCCTCCACTTT. It yields the protein CASTPWGGNNNSPLHF.

J is TRBJ2-7 and V is TRBV30; D could derive from TRBD1 or TRBD2 (5 bases each). This CDR3 has 12 amino acids. Deletions cut 5 bases from V and 2 bases from J, with 10 bases between. Per the germline V gene, CDR1 is GTSNPN and CDR2 is SVGIG (reference sequence). For the CDR3, the DNA is TGTGCCTGGGGAGGACAACCCTACGAGCAGTACTTC. Its translation is CAWGGQPYEQYF.

The V and J genes are TRBV27 and TRBJ2-1; 11 nucleotides align to TRBD2. The germline V gene has CDR1 MNHEY and CDR2 SMNVEV (reference sequence). V lost 5 bases, J lost 2 bases, and 5 bases stayed unmatched. The CDR3 has 16 residues. CDR3: CASSLVAGGPYNEQFF. The CDR3 region has the DNA TGTGCCAGCAGTCTAGTAGCGGGAGGGCCCTACAATGAGCAGTTCTTC.

The V call is TRBV27, the J call TRBJ2-1, with 8 nucleotides matching TRBD2. The J segment lost 9 bases and the V segment lost 5 bases, leaving 9 bases of the junction unmatched. Germline V CDR1 and CDR2: MNHEY, SMNVEV (reference sequence). The CDR3 length is 14 residues. The CDR3 protein is CASSARLASSEQFF. The CDR3 nucleotides are TGTGCCAGCAGTGCCCGACTAGCGAGTAGTGAGCAGTTCTTC.

V gene TRBV5-1 combines with J gene TRBJ2-6; TRBD1 matches at 9 bases. Germline trimming cut 4 bases from V and 2 bases from J; bases unmatched to any gene: 10. The CDR3 is 18 amino acids. The germline V gene has CDR1 SGHRS and CDR2 YFSETQ. The DNA of the CDR3 is TGCGCCAGCAGCCGATCGGGACAGGGCCCCGCTGGGGCCAACGTCCTGACTTTC. It codes for CASSRSGQGPAGANVLTF.

The chain recombines TRBV7-3 with TRBJ1-4; 8 bases map to TRBD1. The CDR3 is made up of 15 amino acids. CDR1 is SGHTA and CDR2 is FQGTGA in the germline V gene. The V gene end was trimmed by 5 bases and the J gene end by 7 bases; junction bases not matched to a gene: 9. Here the CDR3 DNA reads TGTGCCAGCAGCAAGGAGGGACAGGTTTGTGAAAAACTGTTTTTT. Encoded protein: CASSKEGQVCEKLFF.

The chain couples TRBV6-2 or TRBV6-3 to TRBJ2-1; a weak D match, TRBD2 (6 bases). The CDR3 covers 13 residues. Trimming cost V 5 bases and J 10 bases, with 15 bases left between them. Germline values: CDR1 MNHEY, CDR2 SVGEGT. The CDR3 nucleotides are TGTGCCAGCAGTCTGCCAGGGAGGAACGAGCAGTTCTTC. Translated, it gives CASSLPGRNEQFF.

The chain carries TRBV28 and TRBJ1-2, with 8 bases that match TRBD1. CDR3 size: 13 residues. Germline V gene data show CDR1 as MDHEN and CDR2 as SYDVKM. V gave up 2 bases and J gave up 8 bases; unmatched junction bases: 4. CDR3 in amino acids: CASSLPGGTGYTF. The CDR3 DNA is TGTGCCAGCAGTTTACCAGGGGGCACGGGCTACACCTTC.

The genes are TRBV5-4 and TRBJ2-7; a possible D gene is TRBD2 (5 bases). CDR3 size: 13 residues. V dropped 4 bases and J dropped 5 bases, with 13 bases sitting between them. Germline V gene sequence: CDR1 SGHNT, CDR2 YYREEE (reference sequence). The CDR3 region is CASSLEAGNEQYF. CDR3 in DNA: TGTGCCAGCAGCCTCGAGGCCGGGAACGAGCAGTACTTC.

This clone was found a few times. V and J are TRBV19 and TRBJ2-2, with 8 bases aligning to TRBD1. V gave up 4 bases and J gave up 5 bases; unmatched junction bases: 6. The length of the CDR3 is 15 residues. CDR1 and CDR2 from the germline V gene are LNHDA and SQIVND (reference sequence). CDR3 region: CASSTRTGITGELFF. DNA of the CDR3: TGTGCCAGTAGTACCAGGACAGGGATAACCGGGGAGCTGTTTTTT.

The rearrangement joins TRBV2 to TRBJ1-2; TRBD1 agrees at 7 bases. The CDR3 is 16 residues long. Germline values: CDR1 SNHLY, CDR2 FYNNEI. V lost 1 base to trimming and J lost 6 bases; unmatched junction nucleotides: 11. The CDR3 sequence is CASSEGSRGEVNGYTF. In DNA, the CDR3 is TGTGCCAGCAGTGAAGGGTCCAGGGGGGAGGTTAATGGCTACACCTTC.

This rearrangement joins TRBV27 to TRBJ1-5, with a weak D call TRBD1 (5 bases). V dropped 6 bases and J dropped 0 bases, with 24 bases sitting between them. This CDR3 has 19 residues. From germline, CDR1 is MNHEY and CDR2 SMNVEV (reference sequence). As DNA, the CDR3 is TGTGCCAGCAGACTCGACAGCACCGGCGGGGTTTATAGCAATCAGCCCCAGCATTTT. It yields the protein CASRLDSTGGVYSNQPQHF.

The rearrangement joins TRBV6-5 to TRBJ2-5, with 8 nucleotides matching TRBD2. CDR1 and CDR2 (germline): MNHEY, SVGAGI. V dropped 0 bases and J dropped 4; count of bases not matched to a gene: 4. The CDR3 contains 15 residues. In nucleotides, the CDR3 is TGTGCCAGCAGTTACTCGGGCCTAGCGGGAGAGACCCAGTACTTC. Protein sequence: CASSYSGLAGETQYF.

The chain recombines TRBV7-3 with TRBJ2-1, with TRBD2 matching 7 bases. V gave up 5 bases and J gave up 0 bases; unmatched junction bases: 4. This CDR3 is 15 amino acids long. Germline loops: CDR1 SGHTA, CDR2 FQGTGA. In DNA, the CDR3 is TGTGCCAGCAGCGGTGCGGGGGACTCCTACAATGAGCAGTTCTTC. This gives the protein CASSGAGDSYNEQFF.

A note on this clone: One junction end disagrees with the germline gene, perhaps due to a read error. The rearrangement links TRBV12-3 or TRBV12-4 to TRBJ1-5; no reliable D call. There are 12 residues in the CDR3. CDR3: CATSFSNQPQHF. The CDR3 coding sequence is TGTGCCACCAGTTTCAGTAATCAGCCCCAGCATTTT.

The gene calls are TRBV19 and TRBJ2-1; 11 bases fit TRBD2. Germline CDR1 LNHDA, CDR2 SQIVND (reference sequence). The V gene end was trimmed by 4 bases and the J gene end by 16 bases; junction bases not matched to a gene: 21. This CDR3 is 17 amino acids long. CDR3 DNA sequence: TGTGCCAGTAGTAGCGGGACACGCGCGGTAGATAGCGGGAGGGCTTTCTTC. Its translation is CASSSGTRAVDSGRAFF. The entire variable domain, with the rest obtained from reference TRBV19 and TRBJ2-1, is as follows: DGGITQSPKYLFRKEGQNVTLSCEQNLNHDAMYWYRQDPGQGLRLIYYSQIVNDFQKGDIAEGYSVSREKKESFPLTVTSAQKNPTAFYLCASSSGTRAVDSGRAFFGPGTRLTVL.

The chain recombines TRBV19 with TRBJ1-1; D uncertain. Germline V gene lookup returns CDR1 LNHDA and CDR2 SQIVND (reference sequence). The CDR3 sequence is 13 residues long. V shed 4 bases and J shed 5 bases, with 11 bases lying between them. In DNA form, the CDR3 reads TGTGCCAGTAGTACCCCGGGGTCGACTGAAGCTTTCTTT. Translated: CASSTPGSTEAFF.

The rearrangement joins TRBV6-2 or TRBV6-3 to TRBJ1-5, with D perhaps matching TRBD1 (6 bases). The germline V and J ends were trimmed by 0 bases and 4 bases, with 22 bases remaining between them. In germline, CDR1 is MNHEY, CDR2 SVGEGT. CDR3 length equals 19 residues. CDR3 region: CASSYSIRGRSRQNQPQHF. For the CDR3, the DNA is TGTGCCAGCAGTTACTCGATCAGGGGACGGTCCCGTCAGAATCAGCCCCAGCATTTT.

This clone was recorded once. The CDR3 DNA reads TGTGCCTGGAGTGCAGGGAAGGAAAAACTGTTTTTT. It translates to CAWSAGKEKLFF. This chain connects TRBV30 to TRBJ1-4, with D possibly TRBD1 on 5 matching bases. The CDR3 consists of 12 residues. The germline gives CDR1 GTSNPN, CDR2 SVGIG (reference sequence). The germline V and J ends were trimmed by 1 base and 8 bases, with 8 bases remaining between them.